This T cell receptor (beta chain) was sequenced during a study of cytomegalovirus exposure and HLA in healthy donors. Study overall: Sequencing of about 179 million T cells in an earlier analysis found roughly 120 million unique TCR beta sequences. Study conclusions and caveats: As was reported, the classifier diagnosed cytomegalovirus status with high specificity and sensitivity. The investigators catalogued under 200 TCR beta chains as cytomegalovirus-associated.

In regard to this clone: What it binds is unknown. An end of the junction does not agree with germline; a read error may underlie this. The sample carries other DNA sequences with the same CDR3.

Use of 60 Vbeta and 13 Jbeta primers characterized the PCR. Generated by immunoSEQ multiplex PCR, the TCRdb table keeps only in-frame clones and is missing some. The sample includes about 140,000 clones, about 80% of them seen just once. Sequenced sample: PBMCs. This clonotype was obtained from a woman aged 40 to 50 in good health and CMV-seronegative.

This chain's CDR3 is CASSSNQATEAFF. CDR3 DNA: TGTGCTAGCAGCTCCAACCAGGCCACTGAAGCTTTCTTT. V and J are TRBV7-9 and TRBJ1-1, with unresolved D. Per the germline V gene, CDR1 is SEHNR and CDR2 is FQNEAQ (reference sequence). This CDR3 contains 13 residues.